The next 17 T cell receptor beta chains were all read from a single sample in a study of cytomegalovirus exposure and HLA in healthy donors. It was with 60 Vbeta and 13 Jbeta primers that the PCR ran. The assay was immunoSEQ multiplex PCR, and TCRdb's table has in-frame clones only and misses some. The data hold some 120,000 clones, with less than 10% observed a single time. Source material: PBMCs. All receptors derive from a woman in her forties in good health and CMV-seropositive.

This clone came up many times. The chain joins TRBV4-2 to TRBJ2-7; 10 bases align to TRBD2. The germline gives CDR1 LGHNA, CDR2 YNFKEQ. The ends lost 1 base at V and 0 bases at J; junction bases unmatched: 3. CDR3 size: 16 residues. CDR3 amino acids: CASSQGLAGDSYEQYF. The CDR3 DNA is TGTGCCAGCAGCCAAGGGCTAGCGGGGGACTCCTACGAGCAGTACTTC.

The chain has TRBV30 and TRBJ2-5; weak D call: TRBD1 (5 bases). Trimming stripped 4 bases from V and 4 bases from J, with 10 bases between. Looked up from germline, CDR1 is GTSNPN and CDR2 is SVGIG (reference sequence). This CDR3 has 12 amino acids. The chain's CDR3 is CAWTKGRETQYF. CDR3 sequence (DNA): TGTGCCTGGACTAAGGGGCGAGAGACCCAGTACTTC.

CDR3 DNA: TGTGCCAGCAGCGTAGGGACTAGCGTCTACAATGAGCAGTTCTTC. Translating gives CASSVGTSVYNEQFF. The chain combines TRBV9 with TRBJ2-1, with TRBD2 matching 9 bases. Germline lookup yields CDR1 SGDLS and CDR2 YYNGEE. The V segment lost 0 bases and the J segment 3 bases; nucleotides outside the gene matches: 1. The CDR3 has 15 amino acids.

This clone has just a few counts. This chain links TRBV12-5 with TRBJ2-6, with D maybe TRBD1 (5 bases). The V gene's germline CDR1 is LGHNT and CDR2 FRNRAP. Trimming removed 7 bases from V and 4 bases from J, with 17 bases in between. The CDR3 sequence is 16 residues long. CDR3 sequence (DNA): TGTGCTAGTGTCTTGGCGTCTCAGGGAGGGGCCAACGTCCTGACTTTC. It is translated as CASVLASQGGANVLTF.

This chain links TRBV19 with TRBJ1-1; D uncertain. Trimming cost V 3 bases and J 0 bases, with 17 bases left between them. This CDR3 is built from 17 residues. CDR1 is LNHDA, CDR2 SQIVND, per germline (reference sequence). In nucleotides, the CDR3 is TGTGCCAGTAGTATCCTCCCTGAGAGGGAATTGAACACTGAAGCTTTCTTT. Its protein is CASSILPERELNTEAFF.

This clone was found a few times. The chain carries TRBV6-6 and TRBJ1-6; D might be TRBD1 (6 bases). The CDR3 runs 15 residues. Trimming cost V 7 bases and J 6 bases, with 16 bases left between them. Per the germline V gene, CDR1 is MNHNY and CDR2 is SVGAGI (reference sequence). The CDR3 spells CASTRAGQINSPLHF. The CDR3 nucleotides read TGTGCCAGCACCCGGGCTGGACAGATTAATTCACCCCTCCACTTT.

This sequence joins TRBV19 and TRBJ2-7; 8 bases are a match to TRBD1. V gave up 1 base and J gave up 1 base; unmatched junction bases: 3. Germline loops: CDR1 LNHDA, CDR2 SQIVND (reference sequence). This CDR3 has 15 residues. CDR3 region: CASSIGGQGSYEQYF. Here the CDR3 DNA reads TGTGCCAGTAGTATAGGCGGACAGGGATCCTACGAGCAGTACTTC. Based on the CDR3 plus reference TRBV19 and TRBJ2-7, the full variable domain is DGGITQSPKYLFRKEGQNVTLSCEQNLNHDAMYWYRQDPGQGLRLIYYSQIVNDFQKGDIAEGYSVSREKKESFPLTVTSAQKNPTAFYLCASSIGGQGSYEQYFGPGTRLTVT.

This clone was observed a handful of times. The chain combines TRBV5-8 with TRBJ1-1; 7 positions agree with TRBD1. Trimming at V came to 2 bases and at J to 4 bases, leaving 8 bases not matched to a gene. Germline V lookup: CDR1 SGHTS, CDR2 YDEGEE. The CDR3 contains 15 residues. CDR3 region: CASSFSVSGGTEAFF. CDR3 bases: TGTGCCAGCAGCTTTTCGGTTTCAGGGGGCACTGAAGCTTTCTTT.

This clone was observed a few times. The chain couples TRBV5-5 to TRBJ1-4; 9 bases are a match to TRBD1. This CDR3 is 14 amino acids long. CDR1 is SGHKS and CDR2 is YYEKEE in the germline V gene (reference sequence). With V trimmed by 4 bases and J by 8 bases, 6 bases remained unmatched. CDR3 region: CASSLTGGREKLFF. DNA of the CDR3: TGTGCCAGCAGCCTGACAGGGGGACGCGAAAAACTGTTTTTT.

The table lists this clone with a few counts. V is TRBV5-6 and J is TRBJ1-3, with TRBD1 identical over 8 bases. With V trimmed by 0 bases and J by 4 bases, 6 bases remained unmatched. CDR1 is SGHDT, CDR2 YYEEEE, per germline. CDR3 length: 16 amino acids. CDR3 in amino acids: CASSLDQGASGNTIYF. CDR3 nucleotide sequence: TGTGCCAGCAGCTTGGATCAGGGGGCTTCGGGAAACACCATATATTTT.

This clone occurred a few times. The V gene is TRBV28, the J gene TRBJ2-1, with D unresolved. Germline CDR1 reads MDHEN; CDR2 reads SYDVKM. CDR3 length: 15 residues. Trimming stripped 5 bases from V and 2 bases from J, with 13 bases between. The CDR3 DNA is TGTGCCAGCAGTCCATCCGGCGGTGCCTACAATGAGCAGTTCTTC. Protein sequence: CASSPSGGAYNEQFF.

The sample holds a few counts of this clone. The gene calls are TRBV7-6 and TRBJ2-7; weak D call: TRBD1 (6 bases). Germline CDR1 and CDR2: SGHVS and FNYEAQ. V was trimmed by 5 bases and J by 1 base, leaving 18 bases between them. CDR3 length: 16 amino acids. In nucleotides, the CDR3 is TGTGCCAGCAGCCCTTTTCCAGGACAGTCGTCCTACGAGCAGTACTTC. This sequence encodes CASSPFPGQSSYEQYF.

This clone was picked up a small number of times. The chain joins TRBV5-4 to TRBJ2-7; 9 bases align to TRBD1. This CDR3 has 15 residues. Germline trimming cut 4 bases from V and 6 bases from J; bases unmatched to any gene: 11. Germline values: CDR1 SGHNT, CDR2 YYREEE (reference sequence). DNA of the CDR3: TGTGCCAGCAGCAAGCTAACAGGGGGCCCGGGCGAGCAGTACTTC. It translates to CASSKLTGGPGEQYF.

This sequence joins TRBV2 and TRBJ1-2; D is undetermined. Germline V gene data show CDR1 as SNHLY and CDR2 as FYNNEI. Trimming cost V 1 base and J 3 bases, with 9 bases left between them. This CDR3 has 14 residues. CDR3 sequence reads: CASSEDPGYYGYTF. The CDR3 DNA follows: TGTGCCAGCAGTGAAGATCCAGGTTACTATGGCTACACCTTC.

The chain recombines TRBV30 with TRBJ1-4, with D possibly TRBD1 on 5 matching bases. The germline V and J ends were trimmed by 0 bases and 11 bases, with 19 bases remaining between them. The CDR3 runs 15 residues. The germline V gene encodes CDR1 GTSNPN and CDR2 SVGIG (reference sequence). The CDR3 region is CAWSVSGTPIGKLFF. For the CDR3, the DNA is TGTGCCTGGAGTGTATCCGGGACTCCAATCGGCAAACTGTTTTTT.

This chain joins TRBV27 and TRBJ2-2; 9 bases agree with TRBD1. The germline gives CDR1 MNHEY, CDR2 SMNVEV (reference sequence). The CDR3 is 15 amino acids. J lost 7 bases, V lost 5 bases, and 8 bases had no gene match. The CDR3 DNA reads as TGTGCCAGCAGTCTTTCACAGGGGGCGGGCGGGGAGCTGTTTTTT. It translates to CASSLSQGAGGELFF.

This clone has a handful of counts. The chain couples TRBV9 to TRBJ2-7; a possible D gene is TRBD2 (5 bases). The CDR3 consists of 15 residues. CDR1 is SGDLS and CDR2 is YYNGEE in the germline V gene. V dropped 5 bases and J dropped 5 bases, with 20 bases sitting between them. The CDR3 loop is CASSKGGGRSHEQYF. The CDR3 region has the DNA TGTGCCAGCAGTAAAGGAGGAGGCAGGAGCCACGAGCAGTACTTC.